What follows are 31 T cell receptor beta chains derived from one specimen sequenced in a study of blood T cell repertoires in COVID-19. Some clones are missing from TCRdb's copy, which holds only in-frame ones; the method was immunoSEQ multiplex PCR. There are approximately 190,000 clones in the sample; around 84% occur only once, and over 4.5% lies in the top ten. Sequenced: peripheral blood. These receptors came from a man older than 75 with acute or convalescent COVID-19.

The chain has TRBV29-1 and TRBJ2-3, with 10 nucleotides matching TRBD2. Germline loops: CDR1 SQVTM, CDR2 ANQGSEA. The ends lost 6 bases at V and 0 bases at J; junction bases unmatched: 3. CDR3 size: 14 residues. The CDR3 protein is CSVPTSGSTDTQYF. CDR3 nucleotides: TGCAGCGTGCCGACTAGCGGGAGCACAGATACGCAGTATTTT.

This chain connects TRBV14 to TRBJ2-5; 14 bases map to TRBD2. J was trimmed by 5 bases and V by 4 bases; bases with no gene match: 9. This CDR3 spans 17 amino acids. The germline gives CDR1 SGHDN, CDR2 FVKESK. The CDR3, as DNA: TGTGCCAGCAGCCCACCAAGGACTAGCGGGAGGTGGGAGACCCAGTACTTC. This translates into CASSPPRTSGRWETQYF.

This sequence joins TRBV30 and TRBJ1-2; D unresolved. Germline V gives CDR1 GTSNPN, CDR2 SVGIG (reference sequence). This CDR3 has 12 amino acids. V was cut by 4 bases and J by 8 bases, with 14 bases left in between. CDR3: CAWIGEAQGYTF. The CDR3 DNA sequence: TGTGCCTGGATTGGTGAGGCTCAGGGCTACACCTTC.

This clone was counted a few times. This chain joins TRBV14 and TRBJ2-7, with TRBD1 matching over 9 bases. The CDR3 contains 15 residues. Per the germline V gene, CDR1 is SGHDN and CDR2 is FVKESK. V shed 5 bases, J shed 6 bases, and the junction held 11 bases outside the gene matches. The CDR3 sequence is CASSDPGTGLCEQYV. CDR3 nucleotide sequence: TGTGCCAGCAGCGACCCCGGGACAGGGCTTTGCGAGCAGTACGTC.

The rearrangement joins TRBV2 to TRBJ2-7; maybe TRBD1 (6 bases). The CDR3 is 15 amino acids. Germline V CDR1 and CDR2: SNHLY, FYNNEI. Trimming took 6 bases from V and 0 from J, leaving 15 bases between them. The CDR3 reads CASRSHRDNSYEQYF. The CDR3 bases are TGTGCCAGCAGGTCCCACCGGGACAACTCCTACGAGCAGTACTTC. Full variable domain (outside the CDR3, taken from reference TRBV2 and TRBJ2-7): EPEVTQTPSHQVTQMGQEVILRCVPISNHLYFYWYRQILGQKVEFLVSFYNNEISEKSEIFDDQFSVERPDGSNFTLKIRSTKLEDSAMYFCASRSHRDNSYEQYFGPGTRLTVT.

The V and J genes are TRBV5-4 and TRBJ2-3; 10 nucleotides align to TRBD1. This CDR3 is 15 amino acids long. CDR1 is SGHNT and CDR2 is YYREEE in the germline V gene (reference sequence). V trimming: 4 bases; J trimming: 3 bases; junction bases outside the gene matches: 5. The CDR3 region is CASSGDRGGTDTQYF. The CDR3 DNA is TGTGCCAGCAGCGGGGACAGGGGAGGGACAGATACGCAGTATTTT. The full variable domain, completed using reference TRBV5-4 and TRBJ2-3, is ETGVTQSPTHLIKTRGQQVTLRCSSQSGHNTVSWYQQALGQGPQFIFQYYREEENGRGNFPPRFSGLQFPNYSSELNVNALELDDSALYLCASSGDRGGTDTQYFGPGTRLTVL.

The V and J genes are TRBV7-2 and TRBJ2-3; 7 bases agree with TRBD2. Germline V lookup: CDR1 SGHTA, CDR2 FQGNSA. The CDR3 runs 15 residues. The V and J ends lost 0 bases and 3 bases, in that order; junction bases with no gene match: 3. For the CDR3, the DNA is TGTGCCAGCAGCTTAGCGGGAGGGCCAACAGATACGCAGTATTTT. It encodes CASSLAGGPTDTQYF.

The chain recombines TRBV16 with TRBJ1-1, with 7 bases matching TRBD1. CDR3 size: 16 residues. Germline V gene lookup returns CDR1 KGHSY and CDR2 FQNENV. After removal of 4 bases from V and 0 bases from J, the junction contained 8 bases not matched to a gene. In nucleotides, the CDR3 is TGTGCCAGCAGCCTAAACAACAGGGGCTTGAACACTGAAGCTTTCTTT. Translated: CASSLNNRGLNTEAFF.

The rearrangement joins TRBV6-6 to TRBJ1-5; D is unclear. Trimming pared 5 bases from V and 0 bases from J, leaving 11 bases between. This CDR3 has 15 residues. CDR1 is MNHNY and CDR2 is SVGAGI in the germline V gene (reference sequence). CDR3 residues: CASSRGVDSNQPQHF. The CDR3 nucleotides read TGTGCCAGCAGTCGGGGAGTCGATAGCAATCAGCCCCAGCATTTT.

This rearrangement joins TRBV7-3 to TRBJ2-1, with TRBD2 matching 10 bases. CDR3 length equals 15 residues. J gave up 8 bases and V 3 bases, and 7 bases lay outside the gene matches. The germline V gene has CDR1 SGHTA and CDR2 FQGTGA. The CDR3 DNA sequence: TGTGCCAGCAGCTTTGATGGGACTAGCGTTGATGAGCAGTTCTTC. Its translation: CASSFDGTSVDEQFF.

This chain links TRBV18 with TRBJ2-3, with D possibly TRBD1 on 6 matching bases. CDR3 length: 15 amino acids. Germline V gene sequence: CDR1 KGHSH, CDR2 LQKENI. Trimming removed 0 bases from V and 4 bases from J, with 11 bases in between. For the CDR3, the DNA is TGTGCCAGCTCACCACCGGCAGGGGCAGCAGATACGCAGTATTTT. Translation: CASSPPAGAADTQYF.

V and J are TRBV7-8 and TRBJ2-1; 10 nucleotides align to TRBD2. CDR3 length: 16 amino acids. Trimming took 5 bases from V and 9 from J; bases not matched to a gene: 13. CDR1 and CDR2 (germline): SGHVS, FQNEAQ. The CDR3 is CASSPAPSGSSVEQFF. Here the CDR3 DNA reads TGTGCCAGCAGCCCTGCCCCTAGCGGGAGTTCGGTTGAGCAGTTCTTC.

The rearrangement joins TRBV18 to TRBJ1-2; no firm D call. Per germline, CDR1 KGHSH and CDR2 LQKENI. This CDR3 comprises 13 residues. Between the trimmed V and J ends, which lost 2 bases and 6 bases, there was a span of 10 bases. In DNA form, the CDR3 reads TGTGCCAGCTCACCATATGGGCAGGATGGCTACACCTTC. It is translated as CASSPYGQDGYTF.

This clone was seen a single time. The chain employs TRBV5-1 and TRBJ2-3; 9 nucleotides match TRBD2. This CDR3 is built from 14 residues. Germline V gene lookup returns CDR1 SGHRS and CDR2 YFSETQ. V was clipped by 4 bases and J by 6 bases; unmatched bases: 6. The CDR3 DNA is TGCGCCAGCAGCCCGGGACTAGCAGCCGATACGCAGTATTTT. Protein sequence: CASSPGLAADTQYF.

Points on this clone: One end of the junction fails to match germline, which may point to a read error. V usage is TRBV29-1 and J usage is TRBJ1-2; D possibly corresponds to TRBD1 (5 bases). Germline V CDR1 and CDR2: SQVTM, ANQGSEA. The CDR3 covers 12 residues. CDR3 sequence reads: CSVDDRKDPSYF. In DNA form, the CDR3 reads TGCAGCGTTGACGACAGAAAAGACCCCTCTTACTTC.

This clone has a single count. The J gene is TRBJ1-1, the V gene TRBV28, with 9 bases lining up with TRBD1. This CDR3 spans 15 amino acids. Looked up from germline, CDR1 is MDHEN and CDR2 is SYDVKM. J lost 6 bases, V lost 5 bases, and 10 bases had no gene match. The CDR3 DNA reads TGTGCCAGCAGTAAGCGGGACAGGGTTAAGGCTGAAGCTTTCTTT. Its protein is CASSKRDRVKAEAFF. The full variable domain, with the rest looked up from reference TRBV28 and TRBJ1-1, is DVKVTQSSRYLVKRTGEKVFLECVQDMDHENMFWYRQDPGLGLRLIYFSYDVKMKEKGDIPEGYSVSREKKERFSLILESASTNQTSMYLCASSKRDRVKAEAFFGQGTRLTVV.

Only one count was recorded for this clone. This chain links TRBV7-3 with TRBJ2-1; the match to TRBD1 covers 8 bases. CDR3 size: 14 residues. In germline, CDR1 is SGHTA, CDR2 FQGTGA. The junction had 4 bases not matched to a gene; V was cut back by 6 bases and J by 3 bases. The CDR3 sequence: CASRETGVYNEQFF. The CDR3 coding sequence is TGTGCCAGCAGGGAGACAGGGGTCTACAATGAGCAGTTCTTC. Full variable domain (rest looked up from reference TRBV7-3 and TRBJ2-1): GAGVSQTPSNKVTEKGKYVELRCDPISGHTALYWYRQSLGQGPEFLIYFQGTGAADDSGLPNDRFFAVRPEGSVSTLKIQRTERGDSAVYLCASRETGVYNEQFFGPGTRLTVL.

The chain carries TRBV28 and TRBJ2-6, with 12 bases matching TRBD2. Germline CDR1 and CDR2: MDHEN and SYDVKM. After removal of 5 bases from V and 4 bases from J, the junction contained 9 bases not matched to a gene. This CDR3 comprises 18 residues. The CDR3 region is CASSGSSGRAIGANVLTF. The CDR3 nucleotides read TGTGCCAGCAGTGGATCTAGCGGGAGGGCCATCGGGGCCAACGTCCTGACTTTC.

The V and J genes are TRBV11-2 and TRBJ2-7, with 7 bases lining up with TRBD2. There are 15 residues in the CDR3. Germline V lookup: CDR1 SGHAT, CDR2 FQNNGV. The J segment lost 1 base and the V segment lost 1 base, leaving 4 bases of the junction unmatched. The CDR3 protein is CASSLGLAASYEQYF. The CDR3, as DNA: TGTGCCAGCAGCTTAGGCCTAGCGGCTTCCTACGAGCAGTACTTC.

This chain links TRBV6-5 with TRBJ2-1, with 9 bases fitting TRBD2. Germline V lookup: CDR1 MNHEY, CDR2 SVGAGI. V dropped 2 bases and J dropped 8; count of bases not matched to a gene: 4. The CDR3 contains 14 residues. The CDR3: CASSYAGGGYEQFF. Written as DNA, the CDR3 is TGTGCCAGCAGTTACGCGGGAGGGGGGTATGAGCAGTTCTTC.

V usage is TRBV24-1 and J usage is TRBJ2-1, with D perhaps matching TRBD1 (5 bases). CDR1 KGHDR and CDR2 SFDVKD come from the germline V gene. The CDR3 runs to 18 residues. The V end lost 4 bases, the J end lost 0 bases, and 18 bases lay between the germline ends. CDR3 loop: CATSDPKVQGSSYNEQFF. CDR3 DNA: TGTGCCACCAGTGACCCGAAAGTTCAGGGCAGCTCCTACAATGAGCAGTTCTTC.

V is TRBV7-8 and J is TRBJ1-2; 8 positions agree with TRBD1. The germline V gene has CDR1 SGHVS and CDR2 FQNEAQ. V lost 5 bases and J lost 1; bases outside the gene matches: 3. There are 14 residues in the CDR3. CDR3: CASSKGQDNYGYTF. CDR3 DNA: TGTGCCAGCAGCAAGGGACAGGATAACTATGGCTACACCTTC.

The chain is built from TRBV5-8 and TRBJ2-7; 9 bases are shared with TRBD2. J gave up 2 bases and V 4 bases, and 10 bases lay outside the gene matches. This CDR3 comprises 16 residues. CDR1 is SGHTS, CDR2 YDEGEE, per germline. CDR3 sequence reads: CASSLRGGSGTYEQYF. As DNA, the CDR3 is TGTGCCAGCAGCCTGCGGGGGGGGTCGGGGACCTACGAGCAGTACTTC.

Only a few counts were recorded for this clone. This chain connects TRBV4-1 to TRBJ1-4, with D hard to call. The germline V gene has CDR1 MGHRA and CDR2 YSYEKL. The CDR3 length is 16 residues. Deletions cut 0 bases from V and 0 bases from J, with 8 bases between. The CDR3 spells CASSQDTSATNEKLFF. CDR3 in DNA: TGCGCCAGCAGCCAAGATACGTCAGCAACTAATGAAAAACTGTTTTTT.

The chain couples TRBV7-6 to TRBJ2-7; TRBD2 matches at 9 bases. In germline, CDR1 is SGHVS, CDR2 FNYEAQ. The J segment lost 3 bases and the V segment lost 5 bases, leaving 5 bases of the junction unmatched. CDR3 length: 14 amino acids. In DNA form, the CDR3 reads TGTGCCAGCAGCGCCGGGACTAGCCTCTACGAGCAGTACTTC. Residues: CASSAGTSLYEQYF.

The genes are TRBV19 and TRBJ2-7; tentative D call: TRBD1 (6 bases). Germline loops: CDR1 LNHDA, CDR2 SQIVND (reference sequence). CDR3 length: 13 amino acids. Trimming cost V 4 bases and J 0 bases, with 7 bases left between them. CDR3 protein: CASSRTVSYEQYF. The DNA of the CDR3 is TGTGCCAGTAGTAGGACAGTCTCCTACGAGCAGTACTTC.

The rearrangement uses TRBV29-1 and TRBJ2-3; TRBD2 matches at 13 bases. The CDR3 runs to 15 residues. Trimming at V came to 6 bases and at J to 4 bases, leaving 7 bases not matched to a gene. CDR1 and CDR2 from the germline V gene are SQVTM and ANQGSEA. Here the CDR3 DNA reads TGCAGCGTGTCCAGGACTAGCGGGAGTGCAGATACGCAGTATTTT. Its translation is CSVSRTSGSADTQYF.

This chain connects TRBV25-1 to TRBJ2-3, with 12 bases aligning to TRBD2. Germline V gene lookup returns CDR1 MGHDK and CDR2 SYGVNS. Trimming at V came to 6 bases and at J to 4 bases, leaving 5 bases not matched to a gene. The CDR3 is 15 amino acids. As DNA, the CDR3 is TGTGCCAGCAGGATGACTAGCGGGAGATCAGATACGCAGTATTTT. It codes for CASRMTSGRSDTQYF.

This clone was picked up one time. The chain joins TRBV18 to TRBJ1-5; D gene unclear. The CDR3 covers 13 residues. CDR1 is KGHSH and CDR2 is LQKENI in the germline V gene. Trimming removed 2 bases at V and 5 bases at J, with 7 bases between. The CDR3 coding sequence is TGTGCCAGCTCACCATCAGAGGATCAGCCCCAGCATTTT. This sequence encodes CASSPSEDQPQHF.

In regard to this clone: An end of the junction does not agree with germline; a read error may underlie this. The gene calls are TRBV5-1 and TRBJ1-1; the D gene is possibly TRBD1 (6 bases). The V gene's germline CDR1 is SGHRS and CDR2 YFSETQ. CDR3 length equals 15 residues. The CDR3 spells CTSSLALAGADEAFF. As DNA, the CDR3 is TGCACCAGCAGCTTGGCTTTGGCAGGGGCGGATGAAGCTTTCTTT. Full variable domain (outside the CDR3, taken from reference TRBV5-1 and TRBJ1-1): KAGVTQTPRYLIKTRGQQVTLSCSPISGHRSVSWYQQTPGQGLQFLFEYFSETQRNKGNFPGRFSGRQFSNSRSEMNVSTLELGDSALYLCTSSLALAGADEAFFGQGTRLTVV.

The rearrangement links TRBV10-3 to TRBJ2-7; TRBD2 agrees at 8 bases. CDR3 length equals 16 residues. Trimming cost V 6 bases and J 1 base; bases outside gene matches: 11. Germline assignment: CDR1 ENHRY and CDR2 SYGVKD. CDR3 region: CAISGGAASGSYEQYV. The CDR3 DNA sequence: TGTGCCATCAGCGGGGGAGCGGCTAGCGGGTCCTACGAGCAGTACGTC.